The clone carrying this T cell receptor beta chain has a handful of counts. Its specificity is not known. PCR primers comprised 60 Vbeta and 13 Jbeta primers. TCRdb's copy holds only in-frame clones and misses some; the assay was immunoSEQ multiplex PCR. Among 130,000 to 150,000 clones listed, 70% to 80% were seen once. The data were obtained in a study of cytomegalovirus exposure and HLA in healthy donors. Whole-study results and caveats: Solely CMV serostatus was available to characterize immune exposure.

This CDR3 spans 18 amino acids. J lost 6 bases, V lost 1 base, and 9 bases had no gene match. Germline V gives CDR1 ENHRY, CDR2 SYGVKD. The material sequenced was PBMCs. This receptor was taken from a woman in her 50s in good health and CMV-seropositive. The chain couples TRBV10-3 to TRBJ1-6; 10 bases align to TRBD1. CDR3 sequence (DNA): TGTGCCATCAGTGAGTTAGGCGGGGACAGGGGTTCTAATTCACCCCTCCACTTT. Translation gives CAISELGGDRGSNSPLHF.